A selection of T cell receptor beta chains follows, all from one sample in a study of identical twins. TCRdb redid the calling of the 5' RACE reads with MiXCR, one entry per CDR3 protein. The sample lists around 230,000 distinct CDR3 sequences, around 10% occurring once. Sequences were obtained from memory (CD45RO+) T cells sorted from blood. These receptors came from a woman younger than 35 in good health. The CDR3 runs from the conserved cysteine through the conserved F or W.

V gene	J gene	CDR3 protein
TRBV27	TRBJ2-5	CASSWDYTTQETQYF
TRBV3-1	TRBJ1-2	CASSRPGDFNGYTF
TRBV6-2/TRBV6-3	TRBJ1-5	CASFGVGVGNQPQHF
TRBV30	TRBJ2-7	CAWSVAGYEQYF
TRBV6-4	TRBJ1-6	CASSDSANSPLHF
TRBV25-1	TRBJ1-2	CASSEYAGKGYTF
TRBV27	TRBJ2-7	CATRRGLRGSYEQYF
TRBV3-1	TRBJ2-5	CASSQLAGSQETQYF
TRBV7-9	TRBJ1-1	CASSQGGTMNTEAFF
TRBV5-4	TRBJ2-5	CASSLRAGGPIRETQYF
TRBV20-1	TRBJ2-7	CSARFPVPPYEQYF
TRBV6-1	TRBJ2-3	CASSEGWTEMQTQYF
TRBV12-3/TRBV12-4	TRBJ2-2	CASLLTGELFF
TRBV6-2/TRBV6-3	TRBJ2-7	CASSRRLAGGGYEQYF
TRBV7-2	TRBJ2-7	CASSGSRFSSYEQYF
TRBV21-1	TRBJ2-5	CASSKWTGREETQYF
TRBV20-1	TRBJ1-1	CSARVSYRTTEAFF
TRBV5-5	TRBJ2-4	CASSLDWAKNIQYF
TRBV6-1	TRBJ1-1	CASLSRGMNTEAFF
TRBV7-2	TRBJ2-7	CASSPLAGVSEQYF
TRBV29-1	TRBJ1-5	CSVARAFNQPQHF
TRBV11-2	TRBJ2-4	CASSLDGRARTIQYF
TRBV5-6	TRBJ2-5	CASSLGTVEETQYF
TRBV7-8	TRBJ2-1	CASSLNIYNEQFF
TRBV5-6	TRBJ1-1	CASSPFETGGGEAFF
TRBV19	TRBJ2-1	CATPGLEFF
TRBV7-2	TRBJ2-7	CASSQLAGFYEQYF
TRBV12-3/TRBV12-4	TRBJ2-1	CTCSLLGFGLSSYNEQFF
TRBV5-6	TRBJ2-7	CASSPTAGYSYEQYF
TRBV29-1	TRBJ2-1	CSVEWDSTYNEQFF
TRBV3-1	TRBJ1-1	CASSQYYDRPNTEAFF
TRBV9	TRBJ2-7	CASSVGGRAYEQYF
TRBV9	TRBJ2-1	CASSPSQGGGNNEQFF
TRBV20-1	TRBJ2-7	CSAREWRTGSYEQYF